This T cell receptor (beta chain) originates from a study of Ad26.COV2.S vaccination and SARS-CoV-2 variants. A remark on this clone: Its antigen is unidentified.

Treatment specified: roughly 20 received Ad26.COV2.S at low or high dose, single or two shots; several received placebo; per-sample allocation not given. The samples were gathered on day 63 after the first injection of vaccine or placebo. Aged 18-55 years, donor was enrolled in Boston in about 2020. Points from the study as a whole: Comparability of non-spike TCR breadth was observed across vaccine and placebo recipients.

Measured with immunoSEQ multiplex PCR; TCRdb has only the in-frame clones, and not every one. The sample lists about half a million clones; about 88% were seen once. Germline V gives CDR1 SNHLY, CDR2 FYNNEI. This CDR3 region has 14 residues. The V gene end was trimmed by 8 bases and the J gene end by 4 bases; junction bases not matched to a gene: 5. The V call is TRBV2, the J call TRBJ2-2; 9 nucleotides align to TRBD1. Sequenced material: peripheral blood, taken in a trial of Ad26.COV2.S vaccine versus placebo. The source is a person between 18 and 65 years old who received the Ad26.COV2.S COVID-19 vaccine or a placebo. CDR3: CASGTGLGTGELFF. In DNA, the CDR3 is TGTGCCAGCGGGACAGGGCTAGGCACCGGGGAGCTGTTTTTT. The whole variable domain, remainder taken from reference TRBV2 and TRBJ2-2, is EPEVTQTPSHQVTQMGQEVILRCVPISNHLYFYWYRQILGQKVEFLVSFYNNEISEKSEIFDDQFSVERPDGSNFTLKIRSTKLEDSAMYFCASGTGLGTGELFFGEGSRLTVL.